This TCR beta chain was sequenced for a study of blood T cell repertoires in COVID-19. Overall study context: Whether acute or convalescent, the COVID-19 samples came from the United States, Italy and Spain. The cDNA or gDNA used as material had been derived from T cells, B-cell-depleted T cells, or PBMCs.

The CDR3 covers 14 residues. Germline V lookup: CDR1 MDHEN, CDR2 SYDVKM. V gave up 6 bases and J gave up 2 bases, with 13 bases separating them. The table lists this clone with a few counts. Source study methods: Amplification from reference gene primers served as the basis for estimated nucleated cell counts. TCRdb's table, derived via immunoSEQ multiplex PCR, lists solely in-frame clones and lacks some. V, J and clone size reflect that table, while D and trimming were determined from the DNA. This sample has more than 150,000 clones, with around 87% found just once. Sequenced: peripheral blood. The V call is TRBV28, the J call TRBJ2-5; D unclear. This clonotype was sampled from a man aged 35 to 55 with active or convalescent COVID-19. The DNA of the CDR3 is TGTGCCAGCAGCGGAATGGAGTCTCAAGAGACCCAGTACTTC. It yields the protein CASSGMESQETQYF.